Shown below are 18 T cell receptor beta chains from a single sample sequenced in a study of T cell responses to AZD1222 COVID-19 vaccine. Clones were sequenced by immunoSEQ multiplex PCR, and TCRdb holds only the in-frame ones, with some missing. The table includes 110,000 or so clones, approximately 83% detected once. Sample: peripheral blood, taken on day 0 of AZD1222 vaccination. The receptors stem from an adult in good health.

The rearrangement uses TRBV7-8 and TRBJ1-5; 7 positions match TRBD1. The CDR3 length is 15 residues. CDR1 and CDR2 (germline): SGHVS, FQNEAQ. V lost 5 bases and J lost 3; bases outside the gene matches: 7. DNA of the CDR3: TGTGCCAGCAGCCTAACAGGGGAGGTCAATCAGCCCCAGCATTTT. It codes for CASSLTGEVNQPQHF.

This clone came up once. CDR3 loop: CVRFQGRLETQYF. CDR3 in DNA: TGTGTCAGATTCCAGGGAAGATTGGAGACCCAGTACTTC. The V call is TRBV7-5, the J call TRBJ2-5; the table's D call, TRBD1, was not checked against the DNA. TRBV7-5 is flagged as a pseudogene. There are 13 residues in the CDR3.

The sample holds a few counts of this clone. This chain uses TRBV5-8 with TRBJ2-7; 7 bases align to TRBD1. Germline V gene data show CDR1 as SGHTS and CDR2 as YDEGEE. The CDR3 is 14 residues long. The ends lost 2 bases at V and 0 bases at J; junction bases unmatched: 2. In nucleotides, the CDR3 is TGTGCCAGCAGCTTCGGACAGGACTCCTACGAGCAGTACTTC. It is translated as CASSFGQDSYEQYF.

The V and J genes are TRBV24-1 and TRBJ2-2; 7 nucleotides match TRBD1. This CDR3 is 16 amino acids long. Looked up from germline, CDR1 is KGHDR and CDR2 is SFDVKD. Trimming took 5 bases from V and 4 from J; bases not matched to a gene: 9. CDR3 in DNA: TGTGCCACCAGTGCAGAGGGACAGCCACTCACCGGGGAGCTGTTTTTT. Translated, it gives CATSAEGQPLTGELFF.

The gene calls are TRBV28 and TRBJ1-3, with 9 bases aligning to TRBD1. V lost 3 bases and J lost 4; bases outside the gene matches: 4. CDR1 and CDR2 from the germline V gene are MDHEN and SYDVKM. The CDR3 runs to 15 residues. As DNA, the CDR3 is TGTGCCAGCAGTTTGGGGACAGGGCCCGGAAACACCATATATTTT. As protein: CASSLGTGPGNTIYF.

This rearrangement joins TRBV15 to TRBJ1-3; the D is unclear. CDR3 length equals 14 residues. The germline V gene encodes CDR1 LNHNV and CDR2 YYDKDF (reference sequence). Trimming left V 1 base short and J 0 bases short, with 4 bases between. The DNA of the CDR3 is TGTGCCACCAGCAGAGGCAGCTCTGGAAACACCATATATTTT. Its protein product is CATSRGSSGNTIYF. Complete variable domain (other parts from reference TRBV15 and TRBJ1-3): DAMVIQNPRYQVTQFGKPVTLSCSQTLNHNVMYWYQQKSSQAPKLLFHYYDKDFNNEADTPDNFQSRRPNTSFCFLDIRSPGLGDTAMYLCATSRGSSGNTIYFGEGSWLTVV.

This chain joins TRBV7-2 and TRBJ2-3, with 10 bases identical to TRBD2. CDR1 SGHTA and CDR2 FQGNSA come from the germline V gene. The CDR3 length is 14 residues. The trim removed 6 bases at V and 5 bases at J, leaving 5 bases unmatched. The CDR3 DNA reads TGTGCCAGCAGAAGCGGGGGGGCCGGAGATACGCAGTATTTT. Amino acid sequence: CASRSGGAGDTQYF.

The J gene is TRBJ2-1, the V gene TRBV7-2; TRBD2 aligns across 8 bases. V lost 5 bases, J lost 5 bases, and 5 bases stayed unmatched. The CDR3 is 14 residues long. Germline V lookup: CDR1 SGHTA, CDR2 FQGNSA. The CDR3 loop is CASSGTSSHNEQFF. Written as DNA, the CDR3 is TGTGCCAGCAGCGGGACTAGTTCCCACAATGAGCAGTTCTTC.

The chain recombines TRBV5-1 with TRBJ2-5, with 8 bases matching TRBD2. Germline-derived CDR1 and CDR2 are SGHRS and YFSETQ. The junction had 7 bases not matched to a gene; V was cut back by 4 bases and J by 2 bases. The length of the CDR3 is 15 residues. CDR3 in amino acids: CASSPGAGEQETQYF. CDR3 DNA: TGCGCCAGCAGCCCTGGAGCGGGGGAGCAAGAGACCCAGTACTTC.

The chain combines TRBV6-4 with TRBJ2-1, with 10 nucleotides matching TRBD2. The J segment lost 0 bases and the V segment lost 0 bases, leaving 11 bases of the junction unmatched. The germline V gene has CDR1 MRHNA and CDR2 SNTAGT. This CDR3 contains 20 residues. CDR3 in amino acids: CASSDSQKRGGRSSYNEQFF. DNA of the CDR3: TGTGCCAGCAGTGACTCTCAGAAGCGGGGGGGCCGGAGCTCCTACAATGAGCAGTTCTTC.

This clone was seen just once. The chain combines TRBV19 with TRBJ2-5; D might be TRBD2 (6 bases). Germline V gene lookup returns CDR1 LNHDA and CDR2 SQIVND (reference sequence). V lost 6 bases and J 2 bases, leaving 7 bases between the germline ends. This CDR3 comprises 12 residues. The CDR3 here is CASSREQETQYF. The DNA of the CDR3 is TGTGCCAGTAGCCGGGAGCAAGAGACCCAGTACTTC. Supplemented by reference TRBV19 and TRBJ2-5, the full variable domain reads DGGITQSPKYLFRKEGQNVTLSCEQNLNHDAMYWYRQDPGQGLRLIYYSQIVNDFQKGDIAEGYSVSREKKESFPLTVTSAQKNPTAFYLCASSREQETQYFGPGTRLLVL.

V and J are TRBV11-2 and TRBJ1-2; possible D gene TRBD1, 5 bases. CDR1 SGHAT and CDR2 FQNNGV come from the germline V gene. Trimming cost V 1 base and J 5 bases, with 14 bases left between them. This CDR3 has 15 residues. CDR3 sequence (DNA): TGTGCCAGCAGCTTAGTGGCAGGGCTGGGATATGGCTACACCTTC. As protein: CASSLVAGLGYGYTF. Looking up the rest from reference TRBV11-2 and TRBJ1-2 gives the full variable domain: EAGVAQSPRYKIIEKRQSVAFWCNPISGHATLYWYQQILGQGPKLLIQFQNNGVVDDSQLPKDRFSAERLKGVDSTLKIQPAKLEDSAVYLCASSLVAGLGYGYTFGSGTRLTVV.

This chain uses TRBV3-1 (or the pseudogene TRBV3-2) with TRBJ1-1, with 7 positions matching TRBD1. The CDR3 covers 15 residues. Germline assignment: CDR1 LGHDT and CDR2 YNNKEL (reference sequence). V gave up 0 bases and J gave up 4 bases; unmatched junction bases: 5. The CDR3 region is CASSQEDRGPTEAFF. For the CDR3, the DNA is TGTGCCAGCAGCCAAGAGGATAGGGGGCCCACTGAAGCTTTCTTT.

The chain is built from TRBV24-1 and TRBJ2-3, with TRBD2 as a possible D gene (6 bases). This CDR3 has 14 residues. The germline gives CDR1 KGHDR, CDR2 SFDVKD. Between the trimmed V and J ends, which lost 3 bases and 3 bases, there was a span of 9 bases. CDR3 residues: CATSDASETDTQYF. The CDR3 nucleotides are TGTGCCACCAGTGATGCTAGCGAAACAGATACGCAGTATTTT.

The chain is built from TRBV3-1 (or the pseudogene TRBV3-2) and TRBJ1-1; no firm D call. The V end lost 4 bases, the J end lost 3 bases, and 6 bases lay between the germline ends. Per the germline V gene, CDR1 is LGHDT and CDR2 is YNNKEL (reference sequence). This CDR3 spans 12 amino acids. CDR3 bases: TGTGCCAGCAGCCTAAGGGACACTGAAGCTTTCTTT. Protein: CASSLRDTEAFF.

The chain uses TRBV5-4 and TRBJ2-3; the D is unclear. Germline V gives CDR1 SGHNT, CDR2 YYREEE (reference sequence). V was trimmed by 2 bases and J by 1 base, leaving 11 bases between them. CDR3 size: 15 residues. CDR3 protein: CASSFWSVGTDTQYF. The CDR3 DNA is TGTGCCAGCAGCTTTTGGTCCGTGGGCACAGATACGCAGTATTTT.

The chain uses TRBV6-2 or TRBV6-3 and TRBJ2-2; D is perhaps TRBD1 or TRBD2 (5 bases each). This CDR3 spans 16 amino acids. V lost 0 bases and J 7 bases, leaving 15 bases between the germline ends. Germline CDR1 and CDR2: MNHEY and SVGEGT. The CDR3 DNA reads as TGTGCCAGCAGTTACTCCCCTCCCCGGGACGGCGGGGAGCTGTTTTTT. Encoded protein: CASSYSPPRDGGELFF.

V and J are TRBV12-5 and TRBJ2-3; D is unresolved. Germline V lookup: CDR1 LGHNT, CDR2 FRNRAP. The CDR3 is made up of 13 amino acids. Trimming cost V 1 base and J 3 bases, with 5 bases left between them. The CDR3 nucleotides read TGTGCTAGTGGTTTGGGGGGAACAGATACGCAGTATTTT. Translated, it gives CASGLGGTDTQYF.